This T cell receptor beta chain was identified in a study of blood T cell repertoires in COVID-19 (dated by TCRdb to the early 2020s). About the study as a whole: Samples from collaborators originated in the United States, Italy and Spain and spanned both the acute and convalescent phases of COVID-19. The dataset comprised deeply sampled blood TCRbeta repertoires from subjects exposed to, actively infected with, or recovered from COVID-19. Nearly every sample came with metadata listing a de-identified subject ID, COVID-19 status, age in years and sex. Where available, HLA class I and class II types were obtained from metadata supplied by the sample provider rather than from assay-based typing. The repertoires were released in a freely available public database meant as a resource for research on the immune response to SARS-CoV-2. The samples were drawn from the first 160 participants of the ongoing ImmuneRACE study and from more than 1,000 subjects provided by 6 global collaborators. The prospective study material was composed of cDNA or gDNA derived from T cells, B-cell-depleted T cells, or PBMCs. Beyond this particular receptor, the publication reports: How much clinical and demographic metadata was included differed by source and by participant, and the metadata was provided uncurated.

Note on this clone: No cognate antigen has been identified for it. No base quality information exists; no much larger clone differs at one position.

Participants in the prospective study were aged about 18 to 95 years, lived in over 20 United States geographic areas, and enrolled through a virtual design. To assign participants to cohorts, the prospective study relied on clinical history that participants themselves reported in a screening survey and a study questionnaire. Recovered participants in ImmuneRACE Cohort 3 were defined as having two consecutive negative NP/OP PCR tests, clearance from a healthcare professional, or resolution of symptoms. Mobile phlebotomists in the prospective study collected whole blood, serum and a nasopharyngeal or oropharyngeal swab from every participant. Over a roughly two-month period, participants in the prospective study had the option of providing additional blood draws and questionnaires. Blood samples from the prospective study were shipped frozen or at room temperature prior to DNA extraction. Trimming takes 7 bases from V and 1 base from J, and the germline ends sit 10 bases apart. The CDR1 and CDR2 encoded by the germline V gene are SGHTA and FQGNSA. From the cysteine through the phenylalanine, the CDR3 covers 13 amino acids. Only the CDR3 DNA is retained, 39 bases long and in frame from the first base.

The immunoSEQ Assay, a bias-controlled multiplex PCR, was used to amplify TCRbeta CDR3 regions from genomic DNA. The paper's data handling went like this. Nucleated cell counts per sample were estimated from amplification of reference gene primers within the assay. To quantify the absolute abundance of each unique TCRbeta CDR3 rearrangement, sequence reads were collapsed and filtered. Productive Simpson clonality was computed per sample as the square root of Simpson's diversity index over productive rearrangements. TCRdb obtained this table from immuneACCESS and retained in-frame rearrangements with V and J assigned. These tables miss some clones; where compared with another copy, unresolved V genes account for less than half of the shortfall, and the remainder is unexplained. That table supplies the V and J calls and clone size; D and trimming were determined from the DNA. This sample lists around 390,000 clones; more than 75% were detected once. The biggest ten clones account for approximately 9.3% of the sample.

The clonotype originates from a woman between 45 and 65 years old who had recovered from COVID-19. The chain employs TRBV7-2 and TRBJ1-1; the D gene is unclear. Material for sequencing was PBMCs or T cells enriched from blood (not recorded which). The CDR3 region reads CASKSRQNTEAFF. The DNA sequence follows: TGTGCCAGCAAAAGCAGGCAGAACACTGAAGCTTTCTTT.